The clone carrying this T cell receptor (beta chain) was counted once. Its antigen is as yet unknown. These data belong to a study of T cell responses to AZD1222 COVID-19 vaccine. General study results and limits: White British ancestry dominated among donors, who included more females, and clonal diversity was possibly underestimated.

Produced via immunoSEQ multiplex PCR; TCRdb's table is partial and in-frame only. The sample has about 140,000 clones, over 75% seen once. Trimming removed 8 bases at V and 2 bases at J, with 12 bases between. CDR1 SEHNR and CDR2 FQNEAQ come from the germline V gene (reference sequence). The CDR3 has 13 residues. The sample consisted of peripheral blood, taken on day 0 of AZD1222 vaccination. V usage is TRBV7-9 and J usage is TRBJ1-1, with D possibly being TRBD1 (5 bases). The clonotype was recovered from an adult in good health. Here the CDR3 DNA reads TGTGCCAGCGAGGGGCAAGCTAACACTGAAGCTTTCTTT. Translating gives CASEGQANTEAFF.